Below are 6 T cell receptor beta chains sequenced from a single sample in a study of T cell responses to AZD1222 COVID-19 vaccine. Repertoires were generated with immunoSEQ multiplex PCR, while TCRdb's copy carries only in-frame clones and drops some. The top ten hold about 19% of the sample, which has tens of thousands of clones, around nine tenths seen once. The sequencing here drew on peripheral blood, taken on day 0 of AZD1222 vaccination. The receptors originated from an adult in good health.

This sequence joins TRBV28 and TRBJ2-7; tentatively, D is TRBD1 (6 bases). Germline V CDR1 and CDR2: MDHEN, SYDVKM. The ends were cut back, 5 bases at V and 3 bases at J, with 8 bases in the middle. The CDR3 covers 12 residues. DNA for the CDR3: TGTGCCAGCAGTCGGACAGTCTACGAGCAGTACTTC. Its translation is CASSRTVYEQYF.

The count of this clone is one. The V and J genes are TRBV4-2 and TRBJ1-6; the D is unclear. The germline CDR1 and CDR2 sequences are LGHNA and YNFKEQ. The CDR3 is 15 residues long. Trimming took 2 bases from V and 7 from J, leaving 12 bases between them. The CDR3 reads CASSQTDIGNSPLHF. CDR3 DNA sequence: TGTGCCAGCAGCCAAACCGACATCGGAAATTCACCCCTCCACTTT.

This chain uses TRBV11-3 with TRBJ2-1; D may be TRBD1 or TRBD2 (6 bases each). V shed 4 bases and J shed 7 bases, with 20 bases lying between them. This CDR3 has 16 residues. CDR1 and CDR2 (germline): SGHNT, YENEEA. CDR3 coding DNA: TGTGCCAGCAGCTCCCGGGGGCGGATGGGGTCGAATGAGCAGTTCTTC. Its translation is CASSSRGRMGSNEQFF.

This clone was counted between two and nine times. The chain has TRBV28 and TRBJ1-4; TRBD1 might be the D (6 bases). V lost 6 bases and J lost 4, with 9 bases in between. The CDR3 consists of 13 residues. CDR1 is MDHEN and CDR2 is SYDVKM in the germline V gene. The DNA of the CDR3 is TGTGCCAGCAGGAAACAGGGTAATGAAAAACTGTTTTTT. The encoded protein is CASRKQGNEKLFF.

This chain links TRBV27 with TRBJ2-7, with TRBD2 matching over 10 bases. Germline V gene data show CDR1 as MNHEY and CDR2 as SMNVEV (reference sequence). V gave up 6 bases and J gave up 0 bases; unmatched junction bases: 14. The CDR3 extends over 18 amino acids. The CDR3 reads CASSLAVLAGASSYEQYF. The CDR3 coding sequence is TGTGCCAGCAGCTTGGCAGTGCTAGCGGGAGCCAGCTCCTACGAGCAGTACTTC.

This clone was found once. The CDR3 sequence: CASGHNYEQYF. The CDR3, as DNA: TGCGCCAGCGGGCACAACTACGAGCAGTACTTC. The chain carries TRBV5-1 and TRBJ2-7; D is uncertain. Germline V gene sequence: CDR1 SGHRS, CDR2 YFSETQ. Deletions cut 7 bases from V and 3 bases from J, with 8 bases between. The CDR3 runs to 11 residues. Drawing the rest from reference TRBV5-1 and TRBJ2-7, the complete variable domain is KAGVTQTPRYLIKTRGQQVTLSCSPISGHRSVSWYQQTPGQGLQFLFEYFSETQRNKGNFPGRFSGRQFSNSRSEMNVSTLELGDSALYLCASGHNYEQYFGPGTRLTVT.